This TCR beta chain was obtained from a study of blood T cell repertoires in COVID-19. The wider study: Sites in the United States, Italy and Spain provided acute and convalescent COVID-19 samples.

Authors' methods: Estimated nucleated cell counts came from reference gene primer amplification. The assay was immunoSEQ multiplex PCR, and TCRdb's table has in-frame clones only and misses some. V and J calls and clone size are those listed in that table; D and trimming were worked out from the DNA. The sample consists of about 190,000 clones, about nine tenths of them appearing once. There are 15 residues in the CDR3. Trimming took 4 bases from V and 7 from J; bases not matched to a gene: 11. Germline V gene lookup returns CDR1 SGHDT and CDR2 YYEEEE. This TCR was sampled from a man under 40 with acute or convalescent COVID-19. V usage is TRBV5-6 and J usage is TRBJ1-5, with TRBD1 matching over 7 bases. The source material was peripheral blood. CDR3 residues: CASSLHLTGPQPQHF. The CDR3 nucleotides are TGTGCCAGCAGCCTCCACCTGACAGGGCCCCAGCCCCAGCATTTT.